This T cell receptor (beta chain) was recovered during a study of PD-L1 blockade in urothelial cancer. Study background: Male patients with bladder-origin urothelial cancer numbered about nine tenths of the roughly 29. The number of prior chemotherapy regimens per patient was 0 to 3. Study results and caveats: Durable benefit was linked to greater 3-week expansion of tumor-associated blood clones.

Time point of the sample: peripheral blood 6 weeks after treatment start. With regard to this clone: The antigen remains undetermined.

PCRs each included synthetic TCR analog templates spiked in. Using immunoSEQ multiplex PCR, the repertoire was profiled, and TCRdb retains in-frame clones only, with some absent. In the table there are more than 95,000 clones, more than 85% of which are singletons. This CDR3 contains 15 residues. In germline, CDR1 is SEHNR, CDR2 FQNEAQ (reference sequence). V lost 5 bases, J lost 5 bases, and 16 bases lay in between. This chain links TRBV7-9 with TRBJ1-5; no reliable D call. This specimen was PBMCs, taken around atezolizumab (anti-PD-L1) treatment. The sequence came from a man aged 60-69 years with urothelial cancer. The CDR3 bases are TGTGCCAGCAGCCTCTCGGGAGACGGGTATCAGCCCCAGCATTTT. The encoded protein is CASSLSGDGYQPQHF. Based on the CDR3 plus reference TRBV7-9 and TRBJ1-5, the full variable domain is DTGVSQNPRHKITKRGQNVTFRCDPISEHNRLYWYRQTLGQGPEFLTYFQNEAQLEKSRLLSDRFSAERPKGSFSTLEIQRTEQGDSAMYLCASSLSGDGYQPQHFGDGTRLSIL.